This T cell receptor beta chain was identified in a study of cytomegalovirus exposure and HLA in healthy donors. The assay was immunoSEQ multiplex PCR, and TCRdb's table has in-frame clones only and misses some. The sample shows nearly 200,000 clones, more than 65% of them seen only once. Study findings and constraints: Most TCR sequences were uncommon, yet certain public TCRs appeared in many donors.

With respect to this clone: Its antigen is currently unknown.

The TCR comes from a woman in her twenties or thirties in good health and CMV-seropositive. Source material: PBMCs.

The CDR3, as DNA: TGTGCCAGCGGGGACAGGCTCCGGAACACTGAAGCTTTCTTT. Its translation is CASGDRLRNTEAFF. The rearrangement joins TRBV27 to TRBJ1-1; 8 nucleotides align to TRBD1. The CDR3 loop spans 14 amino acids. The J segment lost 1 base and the V segment lost 8 bases, leaving 6 bases of the junction unmatched. Per the germline V gene, CDR1 is MNHEY and CDR2 is SMNVEV (reference sequence).